The present TCR beta chain was sequenced within a study of T cells in localized non-small cell lung cancer. Points from the study as a whole: Adjacent lung exhibited a median of around 60 among the 100 most abundant tumor clones.

Per the germline V gene, CDR1 is KGHSH and CDR2 is LQKENI. CDR3 size: 16 residues. V lost 0 bases, J lost 1 base, and 10 bases lay in between. Sequencing was performed with immunoSEQ multiplex PCR; in TCRdb, only in-frame clones are kept and a portion is missing. The repertoire holds 26,000 or so clones, with roughly 89% as singletons. Worth noting for this clone: Its antigen is not known. The same CDR3 arises from other DNA sequences in this sample as well.

The receptor was isolated from a woman between 18 and 50 years old with stage I lung adenocarcinoma. This specimen consisted of peripheral blood, obtained before any cancer treatment. V and J are TRBV18 and TRBJ2-4; perhaps TRBD1 as D (6 bases). The CDR3 DNA reads TGTGCCAGCTCACCACCGTCCAGGGGTGCCAAAAACATTCAGTACTTC. It specifies CASSPPSRGAKNIQYF. The complete variable domain, with remaining parts taken from reference TRBV18 and TRBJ2-4, reads NAGVMQNPRHLVRRRGQEARLRCSPMKGHSHVYWYRQLPEEGLKFMVYLQKENIIDESGMPKERFSAEFPKEGPSILRIQQVVRGDSAAYFCASSPPSRGAKNIQYFGAGTRLSVL.